This is a list of T cell receptor beta chains from one sample in a study of Graves' ophthalmopathy and Graves' hyperthyroidism. TCRdb redid the calling of the multiplex PCR reads with MiXCR, one entry per CDR3 protein. The sample shows almost 750,000 distinct CDR3 sequences, roughly 41% of them seen only once. The specimen was peripheral blood. The receptors come from an adult man with Graves' ophthalmopathy. The CDR3 runs from the conserved cysteine through the conserved F or W. D genes are given only for firm matches. A row's size may be missing; if present it is once, few, many or a size class.

.	TRBV20-1	.	TRBJ1-2	CSAHTGKLNYGYTF	TGCAGTGCCCATACAGGGAAGCTTAACTATGGCTACACCTTC
many	TRBV10-3	.	TRBJ2-5	CASSYIGETQYF	TGTGCCAGCAGTTACATCGGAGAGACCCAGTACTTC
many	TRBV20-1	.	TRBJ2-2	CSARATNTGELFF	TGCAGTGCTAGAGCAACGAACACCGGGGAGCTGTTTTTT
many	TRBV9	TRBD1	TRBJ1-2	CASSPSGQGMGGYTF	TGTGCCAGCAGCCCTTCGGGACAGGGGATGGGTGGCTACACCTTC
few	TRBV9	TRBD1	TRBJ2-7	CASSPEDRGPSYEQYF	TGTGCCAGCAGCCCCGAAGACAGGGGGCCCTCCTACGAGCAGTACTTC
.	TRBV15	TRBD1	TRBJ2-7	CATSSDPGTGQYEQYF	TGTGCCACCAGCAGTGATCCCGGGACAGGACAATACGAGCAGTACTTC
few	TRBV10-3	.	TRBJ2-2	CAISEVGNTGELFF	TGTGCCATCAGTGAAGTAGGGAACACCGGGGAGCTGTTTTTT
few	TRBV2	.	TRBJ2-7	CASSLGAPLMYEQYF	TGTGCCAGCAGCTTGGGGGCACCCCTTATGTACGAGCAGTACTTC
few	TRBV6-6	TRBD1	TRBJ2-7	CASSYSQGQMTYEQYF	TGTGCCAGCAGTTACTCGCAGGGACAGATGACCTACGAGCAGTACTTC
.	TRBV11-2	.	TRBJ1-4	CATRGRVDRNEKLFF	TGTGCTACGAGAGGGCGGGTGGATCGAAATGAAAAACTGTTTTTT
many	TRBV10-3	.	TRBJ1-1	CAISESMLNTEAFF	TGTGCCATCAGTGAGTCAATGCTGAACACTGAAGCTTTCTTT
.	TRBV7-9	TRBD1	TRBJ1-1	CASNEDRGLYTEAFF	TGTGCCAGCAACGAAGATAGGGGGCTGTACACTGAAGCTTTCTTT
.	TRBV7-2	.	TRBJ1-1	CASSLDLSGMVWHTEAFF	TGTGCCAGCAGCTTAGATCTGTCAGGGATGGTCTGGCACACTGAAGCTTTCTTT
.	TRBV20-1	.	TRBJ2-7	CSARRNSEYEQYF	TGCAGTGCTAGGCGGAATTCGGAGTACGAGCAGTACTTC
few	TRBV5-4	TRBD1	TRBJ1-6	CASSSWDSYNSPLHF	TGTGCCAGCAGCTCTTGGGACAGTTATAATTCACCCCTCCACTTT
many	TRBV19	TRBD1	TRBJ1-1	CASSRQGMNTEAFF	TGTGCCAGTAGCCGACAGGGGATGAACACTGAAGCTTTCTTT
.	TRBV20-1	TRBD1	TRBJ1-6	CSARPTGGTYNSPLHF	TGCAGTGCTAGACCGACAGGGGGCACTTATAATTCACCCCTCCACTTT
.	TRBV29-1	TRBD1	TRBJ1-6	CSVQTGFDSPLHF	TGCAGCGTACAGACAGGGTTTGATTCACCCCTCCACTTT
many	TRBV7-2	.	TRBJ1-6	CASSFQGINSPLHF	TGTGCCAGCAGCTTCCAGGGAATCAATTCACCCCTCCACTTT
many	TRBV29-1	.	TRBJ2-7	CSVVRSYEQYF	TGCAGCGTTGTACGGAGCTACGAGCAGTACTTC
.	TRBV5-1	.	TRBJ2-6	CASSLGPQGTGANVLTF	TGCGCCAGCAGCTTGGGCCCACAGGGTACCGGGGCCAACGTCCTGACTTTC
many	TRBV15	TRBD2	TRBJ2-5	CATSSAGEPQETQYF	TGTGCCACCAGCTCGGCGGGAGAGCCCCAAGAGACCCAGTACTTC
.	TRBV28	.	TRBJ1-5	CASTEQVSNQPQHF	TGTGCCAGCACCGAACAGGTTAGCAATCAGCCCCAGCATTTT
.	TRBV2	.	TRBJ2-5	CASSARAFGGLGETQYF	TGTGCCAGCAGTGCTAGGGCATTTGGGGGTCTAGGAGAGACCCAGTACTTC
few	TRBV7-9	.	TRBJ1-1	CASSFPQTNTEAFF	TGTGCCAGCAGCTTTCCCCAGACAAACACTGAAGCTTTCTTT
.	TRBV10-3	.	TRBJ2-7	CAISAGAGAVQYF	TGTGCCATCAGTGCTGGCGCTGGGGCAGTGCAGTACTTC
.	TRBV27	TRBD1	TRBJ2-7	CASSKSTGVGSYEQYF	TGTGCCAGCAGTAAATCGACAGGGGTCGGTTCCTACGAGCAGTACTTC
few	TRBV19	.	TRBJ1-1	CASIQPGAIMNTEAFF	TGTGCCAGTATCCAGCCCGGGGCGATCATGAACACTGAAGCTTTCTTT
many	TRBV7-2	.	TRBJ2-5	CASSFHRQETQYF	TGTGCCAGCAGCTTCCACCGCCAAGAGACCCAGTACTTC
.	TRBV15	TRBD1	TRBJ1-2	CATSRRQGYDYGYTF	TGTGCCACCAGCAGACGACAGGGGTATGACTATGGCTACACCTTC
.	TRBV9	.	TRBJ1-1	CASSIAGAGTEAFF	TGTGCCAGCTCAATTGCAGGAGCAGGGACTGAAGCTTTCTTT
once	TRBV7-3	TRBD1	TRBJ2-6	CASSSDTGALPGANVLTF	TGTGCCAGCAGCTCTGATACAGGGGCGCTCCCTGGGGCCAACGTCCTGACTTTC
many	TRBV2	TRBD1	TRBJ1-1	CASSVRGGNTEAFF	TGTGCCAGCAGTGTCAGGGGGGGGAACACTGAAGCTTTCTTT
.	TRBV7-9	.	TRBJ2-7	CASSPLGALQREQYF	TGTGCCAGCAGCCCCCTCGGGGCCCTCCAGAGAGAGCAGTACTTC
.	TRBV5-1	TRBD1	TRBJ1-4	CASSLEAGGEKLFF	TGCGCCAGCAGCTTGGAGGCAGGGGGTGAAAAACTGTTTTTT
many	TRBV7-2	TRBD2	TRBJ2-5	CASSLHGGGSGEETQYF	TGTGCCAGCAGCTTACACGGGGGAGGTAGCGGGGAAGAGACCCAGTACTTC
.	TRBV20-1	.	TRBJ1-2	CSARSEGLGYGYTF	TGCAGTGCTAGGTCCGAGGGCCTCGGCTATGGCTACACCTTC
.	TRBV20-1	TRBD1	TRBJ1-1	CSASDKNRGTEAFF	TGCAGTGCTAGCGATAAGAACAGGGGGACTGAAGCTTTCTTT
.	TRBV10-3	.	TRBJ2-3	CAIRAEEGTQYF	TGTGCCATCAGGGCCGAGGAGGGAACGCAGTATTTT
.	TRBV7-2	TRBD1	TRBJ1-1	CASSSLTGWEAFF	TGTGCCAGCAGCTCCTTGACAGGGTGGGAAGCTTTCTTT
many	TRBV29-1	.	TRBJ1-1	CSVSGARNTEAFF	TGCAGCGTTTCTGGAGCTCGGAACACTGAAGCTTTCTTT
many	TRBV20-1	TRBD2	TRBJ2-2	CRVAGRNTGELFF	TGCAGAGTAGCGGGACGGAACACCGGGGAGCTGTTTTTT
few	TRBV6-1	.	TRBJ1-2	CASSQVEANYGYTF	TGTGCCAGCAGCCAAGTGGAAGCTAACTATGGCTACACCTTC
.	TRBV29-1	.	TRBJ1-2	CSVKDRNYGYTF	TGCAGCGTGAAGGACAGAAACTATGGCTACACCTTC
many	TRBV7-9	TRBD2	TRBJ2-5	CASGDSGGIQETQYF	TGTGCCAGCGGCGATTCGGGGGGGATCCAAGAGACCCAGTACTTC
few	TRBV9	.	TRBJ1-2	CASSVGLGRQHYGYTF	TGTGCCAGCAGCGTAGGCTTAGGTCGCCAGCACTATGGCTACACCTTC
.	TRBV20-1	TRBD2	TRBJ2-3	CSARRGGTDTQYF	TGCAGTGCTAGGCGGGGGGGCACAGATACGCAGTATTTT
.	TRBV2	TRBD1	TRBJ2-5	CASSATGGAMETQYF	TGTGCCAGCAGTGCGACAGGGGGCGCAATGGAGACCCAGTACTTC
many	TRBV6-5	.	TRBJ2-7	CASSRLASHEQYF	TGTGCCAGCAGCAGGCTAGCGTCTCACGAGCAGTACTTC
.	TRBV11-2	.	TRBJ1-6	CASSLGGTGYSPLHF	TGTGCCAGCAGCTTGGGAGGGACCGGATATTCACCCCTCCACTTT
few	TRBV12-3/TRBV12-4	TRBD1	TRBJ1-4	CASRTGLREKLFF	TGTGCCAGCAGGACAGGGTTGAGGGAAAAACTGTTTTTT
.	TRBV30	TRBD1	TRBJ1-2	CASTRDRTGYTF	TGTGCCAGCACCCGGGACAGGACTGGCTACACCTTC
many	TRBV10-1	.	TRBJ2-2	CASSPDLTGELFF	TGCGCCAGCAGCCCGGACCTCACCGGGGAGCTGTTTTTT
many	TRBV2	.	TRBJ2-1	CASSRDGYNEQFF	TGTGCCAGCAGTCGGGACGGTTACAATGAGCAGTTCTTC